Here is one T cell receptor beta chain with its context. This record belongs to a study of cytomegalovirus exposure and HLA in healthy donors. CDR3 length equals 15 residues. Germline V lookup: CDR1 MNHNS, CDR2 SASEGT. Trimming at V came to 6 bases and at J to 1 base, leaving 4 bases not matched to a gene. PCR primers comprised 60 Vbeta and 13 Jbeta primers. Sequencing used immunoSEQ multiplex PCR; TCRdb keeps in-frame clones, though not all of them. The repertoire consists of roughly 230,000 clones, with nearly 95% occurring once and the leading ten covering 1.5% to 2%. Donors counted as nominally healthy when sampled, yet unrecorded immune exposures were likely.

Sequenced input: PBMCs. The sequence came from a girl aged 2 to 10 in good health and CMV-seronegative. This chain uses TRBV6-1 with TRBJ2-7; 12 bases are shared with TRBD2. This CDR3 is CASRPGLAGSYEQYF. Here the CDR3 DNA reads TGTGCCAGCAGACCCGGACTAGCGGGATCCTACGAGCAGTACTTC.